Listed below are T cell receptor delta chains from one sample, sequenced in a study of gamma-delta chains in newborns, infants, children. TCRdb reanalyzed the reads using CATT. Here the sample spans a few thousand delta-chain clones, 40% to 65% being singletons. Sequences were obtained from blood. The receptors originated from a child who received the measles vaccine. CDR3s include the opening cysteine and the closing phenylalanine or tryptophan. Each record gives: D gene, clone size, J gene, V gene, CDR3 DNA, CDR3 protein. The D gene is left open where the match is weak. Not all rows give a size; the values are once, few, many and, for expanded clones, a class.

d_gene: .; abundance: medium-sized; j_gene: TRDJ1; v_gene: TRDV1; CDR3nt: TGTGCTCTTGGGGAACTGTCTCCACACGTACTAACCGATAAACTCATCTTT; CDR3aa: CALGELSPHVLTDKLIF
d_gene: TRDD3; abundance: medium-sized; j_gene: TRDJ1; v_gene: TRDV2; CDR3nt: TGTGCCTGTGACACCCTGGGGGATGACCGCGATAAACTCATCTTT; CDR3aa: CACDTLGDDRDKLIF
d_gene: TRDD3; abundance: few; j_gene: TRDJ3; v_gene: TRDV2; CDR3nt: TGTGCCTGTGATTCCCTACTGGGGGATACGCCGGATTTATTTAACTCCTGGGACACCCGACAGATGTTTTTC; CDR3aa: CACDSLLGDTPDLFNSWDTRQMFF
d_gene: TRDD3; abundance: few; j_gene: TRDJ1; v_gene: TRDV1; CDR3nt: TGTGCTCTTGGGGAACTTCGGCTAGCCCACTGGGGGAATACCACCGATAAACTCATCTTT; CDR3aa: CALGELRLAHWGNTTDKLIF
d_gene: TRDD3; abundance: large; j_gene: TRDJ1; v_gene: TRDV2; CDR3nt: TGTGCCTGTGACACGATACTGGGGGACAATAAACTCATCTTT; CDR3aa: CACDTILGDNKLIF
d_gene: TRDD3; abundance: medium-sized; j_gene: TRDJ3; v_gene: TRDV2; CDR3nt: TGTGCCTGTGACACCGGGGGGATGAGCTCCTGGGACACCCGACAGATGTTTTTC; CDR3aa: CACDTGGMSSWDTRQMFF
d_gene: TRDD3; abundance: medium-sized; j_gene: TRDJ3; v_gene: TRDV2; CDR3nt: TGTGCCTGTGACAGTACTGGGGGATCTAGCTCCTGGGACACCCGACAGATGTTTTTC; CDR3aa: CACDSTGGSSSWDTRQMFF
d_gene: TRDD3; abundance: few; j_gene: TRDJ2; v_gene: TRDV2; CDR3nt: TGTGCCTGTGACACCCTGACTCACACTGGGCTGGGGGATACAGCACAACTCTTCTTT; CDR3aa: CACDTLTHTGLGDTAQLFF
d_gene: TRDD3; abundance: medium-sized; j_gene: TRDJ1; v_gene: TRDV2; CDR3nt: TGTGCCTGTGACACAGTGACCCCCACCGCCTTACTGGGGGACCCTGGGTCGTACACCGATAAACTCATCTTT; CDR3aa: CACDTVTPTALLGDPGSYTDKLIF
d_gene: TRDD3; abundance: medium-sized; j_gene: TRDJ1; v_gene: TRAV29/DV5; CDR3nt: TGTGCAGCAATTAGCGTGCGGCCGGGGGATACGCGGTACACCGATAAACTCATCTTT; CDR3aa: CAAISVRPGDTRYTDKLIF
d_gene: TRDD3; abundance: medium-sized; j_gene: TRDJ1; v_gene: TRDV2; CDR3nt: TGTGCCTGTGACCCTCTTCAAAGGGATACGCTGAGCACCGATAAACTCATCTTT; CDR3aa: CACDPLQRDTLSTDKLIF
d_gene: TRDD3; abundance: few; j_gene: TRDJ3; v_gene: TRDV2; CDR3nt: TGCGCCTGTGACACCGTGGGGGATACCGAAGCCTGGGACACCCGACAGATGTTTTTC; CDR3aa: CACDTVGDTEAWDTRQMFF
d_gene: .; abundance: few; j_gene: TRDJ1; v_gene: TRDV1; CDR3nt: TGTGCTCTTGGGGAAAGGGCCCCTGCCTTCCTACGGAGGGGGGATATTTTCTGGGGGATAAAATGGAAGTACACCGATAAACTCATCTTT; CDR3aa: CALGERAPAFLRRGDIFWGIKWKYTDKLIF
d_gene: TRDD3; abundance: medium-sized; j_gene: TRDJ1; v_gene: TRDV1; CDR3nt: TGTGCTCTTGGGGAATCTCCCCCGGTACTGGGGGACACCGATAAACTCATCTTT; CDR3aa: CALGESPPVLGDTDKLIF
d_gene: TRDD3; abundance: .; j_gene: TRDJ3; v_gene: TRDV2; CDR3nt: TGTGCCTGTGACACAGTACTGGGGGATAACTCCCGGGACACCCGACAGATGTTTTTC; CDR3aa: CACDTVLGDNSRDTRQMFF
d_gene: TRDD2; abundance: large; j_gene: TRDJ3; v_gene: TRAV29/DV5; CDR3nt: TGTGCAGCAAGAGACCTTCCTACGACTGGGGATAGAAGATCCTGGGACACCCGACAGATGTTTTTC; CDR3aa: CAARDLPTTGDRRSWDTRQMFF
d_gene: TRDD3; abundance: large; j_gene: TRDJ1; v_gene: TRDV2; CDR3nt: TGTGCCTGTGACACCGTATCTGCTGGGGGATACGCGTACACCGATAAACTCATCTTT; CDR3aa: CACDTVSAGGYAYTDKLIF
d_gene: TRDD3; abundance: few; j_gene: TRDJ1; v_gene: TRDV2; CDR3nt: TGTGCCTGTGACGTGCTGGGGGACACGCACGATAAACTCATCTTT; CDR3aa: CACDVLGDTHDKLIF
d_gene: .; abundance: .; j_gene: TRDJ1; v_gene: TRDV1; CDR3nt: TGTGCTCTTGGGTCCGCCTTCCTACGAAAGGGGATACGGGAGCTCATCTTT; CDR3aa: CALGSAFLRKGIRELIF
d_gene: TRDD3; abundance: large; j_gene: TRDJ1; v_gene: TRDV2; CDR3nt: TGTGCCTGTGACACCGTGCAACCGACTGGGGGACCGTACACCGATAAACTCATCTTT; CDR3aa: CACDTVQPTGGPYTDKLIF
d_gene: TRDD3; abundance: .; j_gene: TRDJ1; v_gene: TRDV2; CDR3nt: TGTGCCTGCGACACTCTACTGGGGGATACGCGTGGTACCGATAAACTCACCTTT; CDR3aa: CACDTLLGDTRGTDKLTF
d_gene: TRDD3; abundance: .; j_gene: TRDJ1; v_gene: TRDV1; CDR3nt: TGTGCCCTTGGGATCTATACTGGGGGATTAAATACCGATAAACTCATCTTT; CDR3aa: CALGIYTGGLNTDKLIF
d_gene: TRDD3; abundance: medium-sized; j_gene: TRDJ3; v_gene: TRDV2; CDR3nt: TGTGCCTGTGACACTGTACTGGGGGATACCAGCTCCTGGGACACCCGACAGATGTTTTTC; CDR3aa: CACDTVLGDTSSWDTRQMFF
d_gene: .; abundance: .; j_gene: TRDJ3; v_gene: TRDV2; CDR3nt: TGTGCCTGTGACACGGCTGAGGGTACTGCGGCCTGGGACACCCGACAGATGTTTTTC; CDR3aa: CACDTAEGTAAWDTRQMFF
d_gene: TRDD3; abundance: large; j_gene: TRDJ1; v_gene: TRDV2; CDR3nt: TGTGCCTGTGACCTCCTTCCTCAACGTCTTACTGGGGGATACGCGGCTGATAAACTCATCTTT; CDR3aa: CACDLLPQRLTGGYAADKLIF
d_gene: TRDD3; abundance: large; j_gene: TRDJ3; v_gene: TRDV2; CDR3nt: TGTGCCTGTGACAACTGGGGGAGCTCCTGGGACACCCGACAGATGTTTTTC; CDR3aa: CACDNWGSSWDTRQMFF
d_gene: TRDD3; abundance: medium-sized; j_gene: TRDJ1; v_gene: TRDV1; CDR3nt: TGTGCTCTTGGGGATCCCAATTCCCTTACTTTCTGGGGGATACGAGGGGCCGATAAACTCATCTTT; CDR3aa: CALGDPNSLTFWGIRGADKLIF
d_gene: TRDD3; abundance: .; j_gene: TRDJ3; v_gene: TRDV2; CDR3nt: TGTGCCTGTGACACCGTGGGACTGGGGGAACGCTCCTGGGACACCCGACAGATGTTTTTC; CDR3aa: CACDTVGLGERSWDTRQMFF